Reported below is one TCR beta chain. V shed 0 bases and J shed 1 base, with 8 bases lying between them. Germline V gene data show CDR1 as ENHRY and CDR2 as SYGVKD. The CDR3 covers 15 residues. This entry comes from a study of cytomegalovirus exposure and HLA in healthy donors. Primers included in the PCR were 60 Vbeta and 13 Jbeta primers. Sequencing was performed with immunoSEQ multiplex PCR; in TCRdb, only in-frame clones are kept and a portion is missing. This sample has roughly 84,000 clones, with roughly 64% found just once. The clonotype comes from a woman aged 40 to 50 in good health and CMV-seropositive. The chain links TRBV10-3 to TRBJ2-3; no reliable D call. Material: PBMCs. CDR3 sequence: CAISESMGGTDTQYF. CDR3 DNA: TGTGCCATCAGTGAGTCGATGGGCGGCACAGATACGCAGTATTTT.